This T cell receptor beta chain was recovered during a study of blood T cell repertoires in COVID-19. Study-level information: Material from acute and convalescent COVID-19 was sourced from the United States, Italy and Spain. The cDNA or gDNA used as material had been derived from T cells, B-cell-depleted T cells, or PBMCs.

In the source study's methods: By means of reference gene primer amplification, nucleated cell counts were estimated. Assay used: immunoSEQ multiplex PCR; TCRdb lists only in-frame clones, some missing. V and J calls and clone size follow that table, whereas D and trimming were derived from the DNA. Of about 130,000 clones listed, approximately 82% are singletons. The sample was peripheral blood. The sequence derives from a man aged 55 to 69 with acute or convalescent COVID-19.

The CDR3 is CASSLGGGVSYNEQFF. In DNA, the CDR3 is TGTGCCAGCAGCTTAGGGGGGGGCGTCTCCTACAATGAGCAGTTCTTC. This sequence joins TRBV7-8 and TRBJ2-1; D might be TRBD2 (7 bases). This CDR3 has 16 residues. Trimming left V 1 base short and J 0 bases short, with 10 bases between. Germline lookup yields CDR1 SGHVS and CDR2 FQNEAQ.